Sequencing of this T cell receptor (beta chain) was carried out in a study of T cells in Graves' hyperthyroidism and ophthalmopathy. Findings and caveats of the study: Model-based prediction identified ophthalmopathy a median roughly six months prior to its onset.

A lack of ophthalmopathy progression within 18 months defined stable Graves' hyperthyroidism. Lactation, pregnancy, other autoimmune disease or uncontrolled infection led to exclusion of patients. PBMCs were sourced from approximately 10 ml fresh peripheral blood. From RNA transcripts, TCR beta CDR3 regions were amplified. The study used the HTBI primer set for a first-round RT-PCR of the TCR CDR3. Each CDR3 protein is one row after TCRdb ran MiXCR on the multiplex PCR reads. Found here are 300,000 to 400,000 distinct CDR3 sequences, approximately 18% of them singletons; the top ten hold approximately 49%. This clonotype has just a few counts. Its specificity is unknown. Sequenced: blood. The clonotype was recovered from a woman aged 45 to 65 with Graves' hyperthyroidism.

The CDR3 nucleotides are TGCAGTGCTAGAGATCCCTTTGGGGGCTGGAGAACAGATACGCAGTATTTT. It specifies CSARDPFGGWRTDTQYF. V and J are TRBV20-1 and TRBJ2-3, with a possible D match to TRBD1 (6 bases). Trimming cost V 0 bases and J 3 bases, with 19 bases left between them. This CDR3 has 17 residues. Germline CDR1 reads DFQATT; CDR2 reads SNEGSKA (reference sequence).